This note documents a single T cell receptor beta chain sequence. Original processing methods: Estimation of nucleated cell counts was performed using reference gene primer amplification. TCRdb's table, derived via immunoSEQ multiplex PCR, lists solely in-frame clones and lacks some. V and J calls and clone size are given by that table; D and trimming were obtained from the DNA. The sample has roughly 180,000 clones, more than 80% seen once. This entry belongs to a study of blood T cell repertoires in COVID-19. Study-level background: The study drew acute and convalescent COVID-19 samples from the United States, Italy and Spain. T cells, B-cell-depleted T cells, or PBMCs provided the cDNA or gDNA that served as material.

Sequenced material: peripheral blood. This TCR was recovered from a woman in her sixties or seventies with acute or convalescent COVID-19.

The CDR3 reads CASSPRSRGFQPQHF. The CDR3 DNA reads as TGTGCCAGCTCACCACGGTCACGAGGGTTTCAGCCCCAGCATTTT. V gene TRBV18 combines with J gene TRBJ1-5; D gene ambiguous. V shed 1 base and J shed 6 bases, with 13 bases lying between them. CDR3 length: 15 amino acids. From germline, CDR1 is KGHSH and CDR2 LQKENI.